This T cell receptor beta chain was sequenced during a study of patients and donors after allogeneic stem cell transplantation. Each CDR3 protein gets one entry after TCRdb re-called the RT-PCR reads with MiXCR. The repertoire holds around 150,000 distinct CDR3 sequences, with approximately 35% as singletons. In this sample, this clonotype turned up a few times. CDR1 and CDR2 (germline): SEHNR, FQNEAQ (reference sequence). The CDR3 is 16 residues long. Trimming removed 1 base from V and 3 bases from J, with 15 bases in between. The V call is TRBV7-9, the J call TRBJ2-5, with D uncertain. Sequencing was performed on blood, either unsorted or a sorted T cell fraction (not recorded which). The clonotype comes from a human donor who was either an allogeneic HSCT recipient or a stem cell or donor lymphocyte infusion donor (not recorded which). It is not recorded whose cells these are; they may come from a transplant donor. The CDR3 DNA reads TGTGCCAGCAGCTTAGAGCTACGGCTCCTAAAAGAGACCCAGTACTTC. This sequence encodes CASSLELRLLKETQYF. Using reference TRBV7-9 and TRBJ2-5 for the parts outside the CDR3, the full variable domain is DTGVSQNPRHKITKRGQNVTFRCDPISEHNRLYWYRQTLGQGPEFLTYFQNEAQLEKSRLLSDRFSAERPKGSFSTLEIQRTEQGDSAMYLCASSLELRLLKETQYFGPGTRLLVL.